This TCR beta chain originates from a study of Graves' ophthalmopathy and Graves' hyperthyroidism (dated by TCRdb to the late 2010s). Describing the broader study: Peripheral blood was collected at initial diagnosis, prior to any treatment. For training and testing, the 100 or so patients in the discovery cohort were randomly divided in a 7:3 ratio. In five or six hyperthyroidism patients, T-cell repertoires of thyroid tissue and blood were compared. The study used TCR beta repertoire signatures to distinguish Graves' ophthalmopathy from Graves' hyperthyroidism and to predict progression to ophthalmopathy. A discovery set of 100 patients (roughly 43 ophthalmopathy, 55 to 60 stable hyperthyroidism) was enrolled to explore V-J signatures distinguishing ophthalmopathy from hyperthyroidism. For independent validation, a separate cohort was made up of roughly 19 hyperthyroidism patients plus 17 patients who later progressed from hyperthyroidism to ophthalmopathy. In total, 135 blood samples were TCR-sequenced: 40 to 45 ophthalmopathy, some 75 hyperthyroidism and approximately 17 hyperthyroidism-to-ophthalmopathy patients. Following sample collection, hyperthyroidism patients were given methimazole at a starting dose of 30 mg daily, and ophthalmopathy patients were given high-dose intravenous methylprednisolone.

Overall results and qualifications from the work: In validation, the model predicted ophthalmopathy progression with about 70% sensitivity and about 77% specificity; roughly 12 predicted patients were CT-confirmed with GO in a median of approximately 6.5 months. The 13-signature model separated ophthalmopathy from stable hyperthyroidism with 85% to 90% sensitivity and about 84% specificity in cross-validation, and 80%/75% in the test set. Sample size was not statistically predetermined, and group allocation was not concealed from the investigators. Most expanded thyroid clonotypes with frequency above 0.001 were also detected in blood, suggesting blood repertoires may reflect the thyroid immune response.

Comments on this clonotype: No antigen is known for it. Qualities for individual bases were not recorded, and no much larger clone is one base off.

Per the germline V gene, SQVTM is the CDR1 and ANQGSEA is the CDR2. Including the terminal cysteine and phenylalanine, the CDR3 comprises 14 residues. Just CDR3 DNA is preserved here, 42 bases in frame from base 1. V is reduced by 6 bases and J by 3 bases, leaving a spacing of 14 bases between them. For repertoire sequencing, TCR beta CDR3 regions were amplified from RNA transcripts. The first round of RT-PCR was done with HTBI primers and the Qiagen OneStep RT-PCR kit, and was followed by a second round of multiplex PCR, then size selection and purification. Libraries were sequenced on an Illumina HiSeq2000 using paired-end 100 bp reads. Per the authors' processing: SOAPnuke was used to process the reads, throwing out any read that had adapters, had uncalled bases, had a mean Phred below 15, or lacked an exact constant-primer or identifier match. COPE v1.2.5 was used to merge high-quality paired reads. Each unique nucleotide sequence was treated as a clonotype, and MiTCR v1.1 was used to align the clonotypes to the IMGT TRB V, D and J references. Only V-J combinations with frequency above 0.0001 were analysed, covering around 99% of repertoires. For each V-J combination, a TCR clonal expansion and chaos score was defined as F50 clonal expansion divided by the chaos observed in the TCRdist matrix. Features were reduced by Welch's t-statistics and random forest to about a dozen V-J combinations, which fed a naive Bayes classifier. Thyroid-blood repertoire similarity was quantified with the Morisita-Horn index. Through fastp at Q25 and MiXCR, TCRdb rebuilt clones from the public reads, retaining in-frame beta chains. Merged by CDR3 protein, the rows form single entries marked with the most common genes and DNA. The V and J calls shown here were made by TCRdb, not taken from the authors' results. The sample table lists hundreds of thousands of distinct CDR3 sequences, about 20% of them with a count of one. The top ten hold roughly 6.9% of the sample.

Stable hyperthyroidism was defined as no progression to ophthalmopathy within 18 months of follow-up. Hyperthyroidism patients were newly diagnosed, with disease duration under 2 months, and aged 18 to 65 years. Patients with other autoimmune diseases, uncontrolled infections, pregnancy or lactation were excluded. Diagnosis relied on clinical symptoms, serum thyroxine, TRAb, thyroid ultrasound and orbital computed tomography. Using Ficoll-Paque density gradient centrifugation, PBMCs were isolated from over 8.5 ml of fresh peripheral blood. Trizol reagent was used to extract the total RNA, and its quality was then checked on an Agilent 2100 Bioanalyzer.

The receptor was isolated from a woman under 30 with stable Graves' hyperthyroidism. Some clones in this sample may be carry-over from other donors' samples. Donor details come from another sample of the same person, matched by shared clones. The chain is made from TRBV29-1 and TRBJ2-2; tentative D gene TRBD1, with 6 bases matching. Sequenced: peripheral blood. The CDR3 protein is CSVIGGLDTGELFF. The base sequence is TGCAGCGTGATAGGGGGATTAGACACCGGGGAGCTGTTTTTT.